This T cell receptor (beta chain) was sequenced for a study of cytomegalovirus exposure and HLA in healthy donors listed by TCRdb under 2017. Background for the entire study: According to a later analysis, one platform produced both the 120 validation repertoires and the approximately 670 repertoires of the first cohort. The aim of the study was to test whether cataloging public T cell receptors could identify signatures of past pathogen exposure. Besides the first cohort of under 700 subjects, a separate validation cohort made up of 120 or so different subjects was used. The study combined high-throughput TCR immunosequencing, statistical association of individual TCRs with disease status, and machine learning to predict cytomegalovirus infection status.

Paper-wide results and their limitations: It was suggested by the authors that the approach could potentially be generalized to other disease states and immunological phenotypes. Across donors, most TCR sequences were observed very rarely, whereas some public TCRs were present in many individuals. Subsequent analysis determined that TCRs grouped into clusters in the first cohort also showed a tendency toward co-occurrence across the 130 or so validation repertoires, and approximately 93% of cluster scores exceeded 0. A total of roughly 160 TCR beta chains were listed by the study as associated with cytomegalovirus. Cytomegalovirus status was reported to be diagnosed by the classifier with high specificity and sensitivity in both the original and validation cohorts. In vitro tests confirmed that a few of the cytomegalovirus-associated TCR beta chains recognize cytomegalovirus antigens. All 120 or so repertoires were used to score co-occurrence in the validation cohort in a later analysis, because that analysis had no HLA typing for the cohort.

The donors were included in the validation cohort of 130 or so subjects, a group kept apart from the roughly 680-subject first cohort. The method behind the library was the immunoSEQ multiplex PCR assay. As for how the authors treated the data: A statistical classification framework was developed to diagnose cytomegalovirus status using the catalog of TCR beta chain sequences. TCRdb stores this immuneACCESS table with in-frame sequences only. Part of the clones is absent; in the studies checked, under half of the shortfall reflects unresolved V genes, and no reason is known for the rest. V and J calls and clone size are given by that table; D and trimming were obtained from the DNA. The sample table contains about 100,000 clones; only one count was recorded for about 95% of them. Jointly, the top ten make up roughly 0.9% of the sample. A remark on this clone: Its antigen specificity is not known. Per-base quality was not reported, and no clone a single base away is much larger than it.

From a lookup of the germline V gene, CDR1 and CDR2 are KGHSH and LQKENI. The CDR3 sequence holds 16 residues, the cysteine and phenylalanine included. The read is trimmed to its CDR3 DNA, 48 bases read in frame from base 1. Trimming costs V 3 bases and J 1 base, and their ends lie 12 bases apart. This clonotype was sampled from a woman aged 18-35 years in good health and CMV-seronegative. The chain uses TRBV18 and TRBJ2-2; matching of 6 bases hints at TRBD2 as the D gene. The sample taken for sequencing was PBMCs. The CDR3 here reads CASSPLGGMNTGELFF. The base sequence is TGTGCCAGCTCACCTCTAGGAGGGATGAACACCGGGGAGCTGTTTTTT.